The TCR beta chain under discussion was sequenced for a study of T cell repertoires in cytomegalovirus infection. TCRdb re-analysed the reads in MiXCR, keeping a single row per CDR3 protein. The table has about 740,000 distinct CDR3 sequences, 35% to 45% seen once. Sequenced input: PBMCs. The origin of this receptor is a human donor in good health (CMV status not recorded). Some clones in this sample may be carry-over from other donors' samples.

CDR3 in DNA: TGCGCCAGCAGCCAAGATAAGTGGGGGTACTATGGCTACACCTTC. It encodes CASSQDKWGYYGYTF. The J gene is TRBJ1-2, the V gene TRBV4-1; tentative D call: TRBD1 (5 bases). The CDR3 covers 15 residues. Deletions cut 0 bases from V and 3 bases from J, with 11 bases between. Germline V CDR1 and CDR2: MGHRA, YSYEKL.